These 7 T cell receptor beta chains were sequenced from one sample in a study of CD8 T cells in Susac syndrome. With random hexamers, 0.5 to 1 ug RNA was reverse transcribed. TCRdb fed the immunoSEQ multiplex PCR reads into MiXCR, producing one record per CDR3 protein. The sample yields about 150,000 distinct CDR3 sequences, just under 97% seen once. Material: CD8+ T cells from PBMCs. These receptors all stem from a human donor with multiple sclerosis.

The chain links TRBV29-1 to TRBJ2-3; no clear D gene. Trimming left V 4 bases short and J 0 bases short, with 11 bases between. CDR1 and CDR2 (germline): SQVTM, ANQGSEA. CDR3 size: 14 residues. Here the CDR3 DNA reads TGCAGCGTTGTAAAGGTCTCTAGCACAGATACGCAGTATTTT. Translation gives CSVVKVSSTDTQYF.

J is TRBJ2-1 and V is TRBV3-1; 10 bases line up with TRBD2. CDR1 is LGHDT and CDR2 is YNNKEL in the germline V gene (reference sequence). V dropped 1 base and J dropped 2; count of bases not matched to a gene: 5. The CDR3 runs to 17 residues. This CDR3 reads CASSQAERGGPYNEQFF. CDR3 coding DNA: TGTGCCAGCAGCCAAGCGGAGCGGGGGGGACCCTACAATGAGCAGTTCTTC.

The gene calls are TRBV20-1 and TRBJ1-1; TRBD1 might be the D (6 bases). CDR1 is DFQATT and CDR2 is SNEGSKA in the germline V gene (reference sequence). This CDR3 contains 15 residues. With 6 bases removed from V and 2 bases from J, the gap between germline ends came to 19 bases. The CDR3 DNA sequence: TGCAGTGCCCAATCTTACAGGGAAATAAACACTGAAGCTTTCTTT. Its protein is CSAQSYREINTEAFF.

V is TRBV6-1 and J is TRBJ2-2; possibly TRBD2 for D (6 bases). In germline, CDR1 is MNHNS, CDR2 SASEGT. The CDR3 length is 14 residues. Trimming left V 2 bases short and J 7 bases short, with 11 bases between. Written as DNA, the CDR3 is TGTGCCAGCAGTGAATCGCGGACTAACGGGGAGCTGTTTTTT. Translation gives CASSESRTNGELFF.

V usage is TRBV29-1 and J usage is TRBJ2-1, with 9 bases matching TRBD1. Trimming took 0 bases from V and 1 from J; bases not matched to a gene: 7. CDR3 length: 17 residues. Germline V gene data show CDR1 as SQVTM and CDR2 as ANQGSEA. The CDR3: CSVEDLTGQGSYNEQFF. The CDR3 bases are TGCAGCGTTGAAGATTTGACCGGACAGGGGTCCTACAATGAGCAGTTCTTC.

The V gene is TRBV5-6, the J gene TRBJ2-3; D not resolved. The CDR3 is made up of 12 amino acids. V lost 5 bases, J lost 6 bases, and 10 bases lay in between. Germline V gives CDR1 SGHDT, CDR2 YYEEEE. The CDR3 protein is CASRGMVDTQYF. The CDR3 coding sequence is TGTGCCAGCAGGGGAATGGTGGATACGCAGTATTTT.

The rearrangement joins TRBV9 to TRBJ2-3; D is undetermined. The CDR3 covers 12 residues. Germline V gives CDR1 SGDLS, CDR2 YYNGEE. Trimming took 4 bases from V and 2 from J, leaving 5 bases between them. CDR3 residues: CASSIFTDTQYF. CDR3 DNA: TGTGCCAGCAGCATATTCACAGATACGCAGTATTTT.